These 15 T cell receptor beta chains originate from one sample sequenced in a study of T cells in Graves' hyperthyroidism and ophthalmopathy. Amplification of TCR beta CDR3 regions was performed using RNA transcripts as template. Primed by the HTBI set, a first-round RT-PCR was run on the TCR CDR3. TCRdb reprocessed the multiplex PCR reads via MiXCR and lists one record per CDR3 protein. The repertoire has 800,000 or so distinct CDR3 sequences, approximately 40% of them found once; the top ten carry over 8%. Sequencing used blood. The source of these receptors is a man in his late teens or twenties with Graves' hyperthyroidism.

There are many counts of this clonotype. The J gene is TRBJ1-2, the V gene TRBV5-5; D unclear. V was clipped by 3 bases and J by 4 bases, with 13 bases between them. Germline-derived CDR1 and CDR2 are SGHKS and YYEKEE (reference sequence). The CDR3 is 14 amino acids. The CDR3 DNA follows: TGTGCCAGCAGCTCAGAACCCGGACCCTATGGCTACACCTTC. Protein sequence: CASSSEPGPYGYTF.

This clonotype was seen only a few times. J is TRBJ1-1 and V is TRBV6-5; D perhaps matches TRBD1 (6 bases). Germline V gene data show CDR1 as MNHEY and CDR2 as SVGAGI. The CDR3 length is 13 residues. Trimming shortened V by 5 bases and J by 4 bases, and 11 bases separated the two germline ends. The CDR3 region is CASSHGQSTEAFF. DNA of the CDR3: TGTGCCAGCAGTCACGGACAGTCCACTGAAGCTTTCTTT.

The chain combines TRBV19 with TRBJ2-7; 12 positions agree with TRBD2. This CDR3 is 16 amino acids long. Germline V gene sequence: CDR1 LNHDA, CDR2 SQIVND (reference sequence). The trim removed 8 bases at V and 3 bases at J, leaving 11 bases unmatched. The CDR3 loop is CASARDTSGRIYEQYF. The CDR3 nucleotides are TGTGCCAGTGCTAGAGACACTAGCGGGAGGATCTACGAGCAGTACTTC.

The chain employs TRBV5-5 and TRBJ2-7; 11 bases map to TRBD2. V shed 0 bases and J 4 bases; nucleotides not matched to a gene: 6. Looked up from germline, CDR1 is SGHKS and CDR2 is YYEKEE (reference sequence). The CDR3 is 16 amino acids. The CDR3: CASSLAEGLAEYEQYF. As DNA, the CDR3 is TGTGCCAGCAGCTTGGCGGAGGGACTAGCGGAGTACGAGCAGTACTTC.

Ten or more counts support this clonotype. V and J are TRBV25-1 and TRBJ2-7; D remains ambiguous. In germline, CDR1 is MGHDK, CDR2 SYGVNS. The CDR3 totals 14 residues. Trimming left V 7 bases short and J 2 bases short, with 15 bases between. Written as DNA, the CDR3 is TGTGCCAGCAATCCAGGCGACCGCCCCTACGAGCAGTACTTC. It codes for CASNPGDRPYEQYF.

The rearrangement uses TRBV5-8 and TRBJ1-1; D is possibly TRBD1 (6 bases). Trimming took off 5 bases at V and 7 bases at J, with 9 bases between the two ends. The germline V gene encodes CDR1 SGHTS and CDR2 YDEGEE. The CDR3 extends over 11 amino acids. In nucleotides, the CDR3 is TGTGCCAGCAGACAGGACAGTGAAGCTTTCTTT. Translated: CASRQDSEAFF.

This clonotype was detected a few times. A much larger clone lies one base from this, so it may be a read error. The chain combines TRBV7-9 with TRBJ1-2; TRBD1 matches at 11 bases. V was pared by 5 bases and J by 8 bases, with 4 bases of the junction left unmatched. The CDR3 spans 13 residues. Germline CDR1 and CDR2: SEHNR and FQNEAQ (reference sequence). As DNA, the CDR3 is TGTGCCAGCAGCAGGGACAGGGGGTTCGGCTACACCTTC. The encoded protein is CASSRDRGFGYTF.

Regarding this clonotype: A read error may account for a junction end that differs from germline. The chain employs TRBV7-9 and TRBJ2-7; no firm D call. Germline V lookup: CDR1 SEHNR, CDR2 FQNEAQ (reference sequence). CDR3 length equals 14 residues. CDR3 protein: CASSQGTISYEQYF. For the CDR3, the DNA is TGCGCCAGCAGCCAAGGAACAATCTCCTACGAGCAGTACTTC.

In this sample, this clonotype turned up many times. The V call is TRBV10-3, the J call TRBJ1-1; TRBD1 might be the D (5 bases). CDR1 ENHRY and CDR2 SYGVKD come from the germline V gene. This CDR3 is 15 amino acids long. Trimming took off 0 bases at V and 2 bases at J, with 10 bases between the two ends. The CDR3 sequence: CAISESGQINTEAFF. CDR3 bases: TGTGCCATCAGTGAGTCGGGGCAGATTAACACTGAAGCTTTCTTT.

This clonotype was counted ten times or more. This chain connects TRBV15 to TRBJ1-3, with D hard to call. The CDR3 runs to 15 residues. Between the trimmed V and J ends, which lost 0 bases and 0 bases, there was a span of 6 bases. The germline CDR1 and CDR2 sequences are LNHNV and YYDKDF (reference sequence). The CDR3 reads CATSRDENSGNTIYF. DNA for the CDR3: TGTGCCACCAGCAGAGATGAGAACTCTGGAAACACCATATATTTT.

This clonotype was detected a few times. The genes are TRBV7-2 and TRBJ2-2, with 8 bases that match TRBD2. Germline CDR1 is SGHTA and CDR2 is FQGNSA. V shed 4 bases and J 0 bases; nucleotides not matched to a gene: 13. This CDR3 is 19 amino acids long. The CDR3 DNA is TGTGCCAGCAGCTCCAGGCTAGCGGGTGACTCCGCGAACACCGGGGAGCTGTTTTTT. Translated: CASSSRLAGDSANTGELFF.

Notes on this clonotype: This is likely a read error, given that the CDR3 carries no conserved phenylalanine or tryptophan at its end. The V and J genes are TRBV29-1 and TRBJ1-5; D gene uncertain. Germline CDR1 SQVTM, CDR2 ANQGSEA. The CDR3 runs to 12 residues. V lost 4 bases and J 7 bases, leaving 11 bases between the germline ends. The CDR3 region is CSVADLQQPQHL. The CDR3 nucleotides are TGCAGCGTTGCAGATCTTCAACAGCCCCAGCATCTT.

In this sample, this clonotype turned up many times. V and J are TRBV19 and TRBJ1-5; D not resolved. This CDR3 region has 14 residues. Germline V gives CDR1 LNHDA, CDR2 SQIVND (reference sequence). Trimming cost V 6 bases and J 1 base, with 10 bases left between them. CDR3 sequence: CASRAGLSNQPQHF. The CDR3 coding sequence is TGTGCCAGTAGGGCAGGCCTCAGCAATCAGCCCCAGCATTTT.

This clonotype has at least ten counts. CDR3 sequence reads: CASSIGQLNQPQHF. The CDR3 nucleotides are TGTGCCAGTAGTATTGGGCAGCTCAATCAGCCCCAGCATTTT. J is TRBJ1-5 and V is TRBV19; D not certain. Trimming left V 3 bases short and J 3 bases short, with 9 bases between. This CDR3 is built from 14 residues. Germline V gene data show CDR1 as LNHDA and CDR2 as SQIVND (reference sequence). The full variable domain, with the rest looked up from reference TRBV19 and TRBJ1-5, is DGGITQSPKYLFRKEGQNVTLSCEQNLNHDAMYWYRQDPGQGLRLIYYSQIVNDFQKGDIAEGYSVSREKKESFPLTVTSAQKNPTAFYLCASSIGQLNQPQHFGDGTRLSIL.

The CDR3 protein is CASRPTQVNTEAFF. CDR3 in DNA: TGTGCCAGCAGGCCTACTCAAGTGAACACTGAAGCTTTCTTT. This chain uses TRBV6-5 with TRBJ1-1; D gene uncertain. Trimming stripped 6 bases from V and 0 bases from J, with 11 bases between. The V gene's germline CDR1 is MNHEY and CDR2 SVGAGI. The CDR3 is 14 amino acids.